One sample yielded the 27 T cell receptor beta chains listed below, sequenced in a study of T cell clones after liver transplantation. Method: immunoSEQ multiplex PCR; TCRdb's copy keeps in-frame clones and lacks some. The repertoire has 45,000 to 60,000 clones, 80% to 90% of them found once; the top ten carry approximately 15%. Here the sequenced sample was CD8+ T cells from blood, taken 12 months after liver transplant. The receptors shown here come from a human patient who received a liver transplant. Some of these T cells may belong to the graft donor.

This chain links TRBV19 with TRBJ2-3; 10 nucleotides match TRBD2. This CDR3 spans 13 amino acids. Germline V lookup: CDR1 LNHDA, CDR2 SQIVND (reference sequence). V was pared by 9 bases and J by 7 bases, with 7 bases of the junction left unmatched. The CDR3 nucleotides read TGTGCCAGCGAAGCGGGAGGGCCCAATACGCAGTATTTT. Translation: CASEAGGPNTQYF.

The rearrangement uses TRBV6-1 and TRBJ2-3, with D tentatively TRBD2 (5 bases). CDR1 and CDR2 from the germline V gene are MNHNS and SASEGT. V lost 6 bases, J lost 0 bases, and 13 bases lay in between. The length of the CDR3 is 15 residues. Here the CDR3 DNA reads TGTGCCAGCAGGGTAAGGTGGACTAGCACAGATACGCAGTATTTT. This sequence encodes CASRVRWTSTDTQYF.

The V and J genes are TRBV7-2 and TRBJ2-7; D is unclear. V lost 5 bases, J lost 3 bases, and 11 bases lay in between. Germline CDR1 SGHTA, CDR2 FQGNSA. This CDR3 region has 13 residues. As DNA, the CDR3 is TGTGCCAGCAGCATTTCGGACCGCTACGAGCAGTACTTC. Translating it yields CASSISDRYEQYF.

The chain employs TRBV9 and TRBJ2-1; TRBD1 might be the D (5 bases). Between the trimmed V and J ends, which lost 0 bases and 8 bases, there was a span of 12 bases. The CDR3 has 14 amino acids. CDR1 SGDLS and CDR2 YYNGEE come from the germline V gene. The CDR3 sequence: CASSVGIQDDEQFF. DNA of the CDR3: TGTGCCAGCAGCGTAGGTATACAGGACGATGAGCAGTTCTTC. The full variable domain, in which reference TRBV9 and TRBJ2-1 provide the parts outside the CDR3, is DSGVTQTPKHLITATGQRVTLRCSPRSGDLSVYWYQQSLDQGLQFLIQYYNGEERAKGNILERFSAQQFPDLHSELNLSSLELGDSALYFCASSVGIQDDEQFFGPGTRLTVL.

This clone was counted once. The chain links TRBV5-6 to TRBJ2-5; TRBD1 aligns across 12 bases. The trim removed 8 bases at V and 4 bases at J, leaving 12 bases unmatched. Germline V gene lookup returns CDR1 SGHDT and CDR2 YYEEEE. CDR3 length: 16 residues. The CDR3 is CASSPGQGAGTETQYF. The DNA of the CDR3 is TGTGCCAGTTCGCCGGGACAGGGGGCAGGGACAGAGACCCAGTACTTC.

The chain carries TRBV19 and TRBJ1-4, with D uncertain. This CDR3 is built from 15 residues. V gave up 4 bases and J gave up 6 bases, with 15 bases separating them. Germline-derived CDR1 and CDR2 are LNHDA and SQIVND (reference sequence). The CDR3 coding sequence is TGTGCCAGTAGTAGGGATCGGGCCAGCGATGAAAAACTGTTTTTT. This gives the protein CASSRDRASDEKLFF.

This rearrangement joins TRBV29-1 to TRBJ2-7, with TRBD1 matching over 9 bases. The CDR3 is made up of 13 amino acids. V trimming: 7 bases; J trimming: 2 bases; junction bases outside the gene matches: 6. The V gene's germline CDR1 is SQVTM and CDR2 ANQGSEA. CDR3 residues: CSGGTGLTYEQYF. The CDR3 bases are TGCAGCGGGGGGACAGGGTTAACCTACGAGCAGTACTTC.

The rearrangement uses TRBV2 and TRBJ2-1, with TRBD2 matching over 11 bases. Germline values: CDR1 SNHLY, CDR2 FYNNEI. With 2 bases clipped from V and 3 bases from J, the junction kept 3 bases outside the gene matches. CDR3 length: 16 residues. This CDR3 is CASSERGLAVYNEQFF. CDR3 DNA sequence: TGTGCCAGCAGTGAAAGGGGACTAGCGGTCTACAATGAGCAGTTCTTC.

This sequence joins TRBV5-6 and TRBJ2-1, with 9 bases aligning to TRBD2. The V segment lost 7 bases and the J segment 10 bases; nucleotides outside the gene matches: 12. The germline CDR1 and CDR2 sequences are SGHDT and YYEEEE. There are 14 residues in the CDR3. CDR3 nucleotides: TGTGCCAGCCTGACTAGCGGTGGGGCGGAAGAGCAGTTCTTC. The encoded protein is CASLTSGGAEEQFF.

V is TRBV4-1 and J is TRBJ2-3; the D is unclear. V lost 4 bases and J lost 2, with 19 bases in between. The germline V gene encodes CDR1 MGHRA and CDR2 YSYEKL. There are 17 residues in the CDR3. As DNA, the CDR3 is TGCGCCAGCAGCCCGACCTCGGAGACCCCATTCACAGATACGCAGTATTTT. Its translation is CASSPTSETPFTDTQYF.

The CDR3 loop is CASSLGTGVTEAFF. DNA for the CDR3: TGTGCCAGCAGCTTAGGGACAGGGGTCACTGAAGCTTTCTTT. J is TRBJ1-1 and V is TRBV7-8; 9 bases fit TRBD1. V lost 1 base and J lost 4; bases outside the gene matches: 1. Germline values: CDR1 SGHVS, CDR2 FQNEAQ. The CDR3 is 14 residues long. Drawing the rest from reference TRBV7-8 and TRBJ1-1, the complete variable domain is GAGVSQSPRYKVAKRGQDVALRCDPISGHVSLFWYQQALGQGPEFLTYFQNEAQLDKSGLPSDRFFAERPEGSVSTLKIQRTQQEDSAVYLCASSLGTGVTEAFFGQGTRLTVV.

The chain employs TRBV27 and TRBJ2-7, with 12 bases matching TRBD2. In germline, CDR1 is MNHEY, CDR2 SMNVEV (reference sequence). J was trimmed by 9 bases and V by 5 bases; bases with no gene match: 8. CDR3 length: 14 amino acids. The CDR3 nucleotides read TGTGCCAGCAGTCTCACTAGCGGGAGGATCAGGCAGTACTTC. Its translation is CASSLTSGRIRQYF.

This clone has just a few counts. This chain links TRBV27 with TRBJ2-7; TRBD1 matches 9 bases. The CDR3 length is 13 residues. In germline, CDR1 is MNHEY, CDR2 SMNVEV (reference sequence). After removal of 6 bases from V and 0 bases from J, the junction contained 0 bases not matched to a gene. CDR3 amino acids: CASRQGASYEQYF. The CDR3 DNA reads TGTGCCAGCAGACAGGGGGCCTCCTACGAGCAGTACTTC.

Concerning this clone itself: This specimen includes other DNA sequences encoding the same CDR3. The V and J genes are TRBV4-3 and TRBJ2-7; D could derive from TRBD1 or TRBD2 (5 bases each). V was pared by 4 bases and J by 1 base, with 11 bases between. CDR3 length equals 14 residues. Germline CDR1 reads LGHNA; CDR2 reads YSLEER. In DNA form, the CDR3 reads TGCGCCAGCAGCCCCGGGACCGGGTCCTACGAGCAGTACTTC. Translating it yields CASSPGTGSYEQYF.

The V gene is TRBV11-2, the J gene TRBJ2-7, with D possibly TRBD2 on 5 matching bases. V was clipped by 5 bases and J by 7 bases, with 15 bases between them. Germline V gene sequence: CDR1 SGHAT, CDR2 FQNNGV. The CDR3 runs 13 residues. CDR3 protein: CASSPLQRGEQYF. The CDR3 region has the DNA TGTGCCAGCAGCCCCCTCCAACGGGGAGAGCAGTACTTC.

The rearrangement uses TRBV5-6 and TRBJ2-2; unclear D gene. The germline CDR1 and CDR2 sequences are SGHDT and YYEEEE. The CDR3 has 18 amino acids. V lost 4 bases and J lost 0, with 19 bases in between. CDR3 residues: CASSQRPLPATNTGELFF. The CDR3 DNA reads as TGTGCCAGCAGCCAACGCCCCCTCCCGGCGACGAACACCGGGGAGCTGTTTTTT. The full variable domain, rest sourced from reference TRBV5-6 and TRBJ2-2, is DAGVTQSPTHLIKTRGQQVTLRCSPKSGHDTVSWYQQALGQGPQFIFQYYEEEERQRGNFPDRFSGHQFPNYSSELNVNALLLGDSALYLCASSQRPLPATNTGELFFGEGSRLTVL.

This rearrangement joins TRBV7-9 to TRBJ2-7; TRBD1 aligns across 8 bases. Germline V lookup: CDR1 SEHNR, CDR2 FQNEAQ (reference sequence). J was trimmed by 1 base and V by 5 bases; bases with no gene match: 4. There are 14 residues in the CDR3. The CDR3 nucleotides read TGTGCCAGCAGCCCTACAGGGGGGTCCTACGAGCAGTACTTC. Its translation: CASSPTGGSYEQYF.

J is TRBJ2-5 and V is TRBV7-9; D gene unclear. The CDR3 is made up of 11 amino acids. Germline V gives CDR1 SEHNR, CDR2 FQNEAQ (reference sequence). V was trimmed by 6 bases and J by 4 bases, leaving 6 bases between them. CDR3 amino acids: CASSSGETQYF. The DNA of the CDR3 is TGTGCCAGCAGTTCAGGAGAGACCCAGTACTTC.

This chain joins TRBV5-1 and TRBJ2-7, with D unresolved. V lost 0 bases, J lost 2 bases, and 6 bases lay in between. The CDR3 is 13 amino acids. Germline values: CDR1 SGHRS, CDR2 YFSETQ. CDR3 in amino acids: CASSLGHPYEQYF. Written as DNA, the CDR3 is TGCGCCAGCAGCTTGGGACACCCCTACGAGCAGTACTTC.

The chain joins TRBV28 to TRBJ2-7; D might be TRBD2 (5 bases). V lost 3 bases to trimming and J lost 4 bases, with 19 bases between them. This CDR3 comprises 16 residues. Germline V gene lookup returns CDR1 MDHEN and CDR2 SYDVKM. Here the CDR3 reads CASSFSELSGSYEQYF. In DNA, the CDR3 is TGTGCCAGCAGTTTCTCGGAGCTGAGCGGTTCATACGAGCAGTACTTC.

The chain combines TRBV19 with TRBJ1-1; D call uncertain. The CDR3 totals 14 residues. The ends were cut back, 1 base at V and 5 bases at J, with 11 bases in the middle. Germline CDR1 is LNHDA and CDR2 is SQIVND (reference sequence). The CDR3 DNA is TGTGCCAGTAGTATAGGAGGAGGTAGAACTGAAGCTTTCTTT. Its translation is CASSIGGGRTEAFF. Together with reference TRBV19 and TRBJ1-1, the CDR3 gives the full variable domain: DGGITQSPKYLFRKEGQNVTLSCEQNLNHDAMYWYRQDPGQGLRLIYYSQIVNDFQKGDIAEGYSVSREKKESFPLTVTSAQKNPTAFYLCASSIGGGRTEAFFGQGTRLTVV.

The J gene is TRBJ2-1, the V gene TRBV19, with D perhaps TRBD1 or TRBD2 (6 bases each). In germline, CDR1 is LNHDA, CDR2 SQIVND (reference sequence). The CDR3 contains 16 residues. V was cut by 1 base and J by 6 bases, with 16 bases left in between. CDR3 region: CASSIAVRGLGNEQFF. The CDR3, as DNA: TGTGCCAGTAGTATAGCTGTACGGGGGCTTGGCAATGAGCAGTTCTTC.

This chain joins TRBV10-2 and TRBJ2-7; D is unresolved. V was cut by 5 bases and J by 2 bases, with 7 bases left in between. This CDR3 contains 12 residues. CDR1 is WSHSY and CDR2 is SAAADI in the germline V gene. The CDR3 loop is CASSTATYEQYF. The DNA of the CDR3 is TGCGCCAGCAGTACAGCGACCTACGAGCAGTACTTC.

V gene TRBV5-1 combines with J gene TRBJ2-1; 8 nucleotides agree with TRBD1. This CDR3 comprises 16 residues. Germline V gives CDR1 SGHRS, CDR2 YFSETQ. J lost 8 bases, V lost 4 bases, and 14 bases had no gene match. This chain's CDR3 is CASSLGTEQGVDEQFF. CDR3 coding DNA: TGCGCCAGCAGCCTGGGGACCGAACAGGGGGTTGATGAGCAGTTCTTC.

A word on this clone: The junction differs from germline at one of its ends, possibly a read error. The rearrangement joins TRBV7-8 to TRBJ1-1; possibly TRBD1 for D (5 bases). The CDR3 spans 15 residues. The V gene's germline CDR1 is SGHVS and CDR2 FQNEAQ. The CDR3 protein is CASSLGGVRETGAFF. Written as DNA, the CDR3 is TGTGCCAGCAGCTTAGGGGGGGTGAGGGAGACTGGAGCTTTCTTT.

The chain joins TRBV12-5 to TRBJ2-3; TRBD2 matches at 9 bases. Germline CDR1 reads LGHNT; CDR2 reads FRNRAP. V lost 7 bases, J lost 1 base, and 6 bases stayed unmatched. The CDR3 runs 15 residues. The chain's CDR3 is CASASPSGGTDTQYF. Written as DNA, the CDR3 is TGTGCTAGTGCTTCTCCTAGCGGGGGCACAGATACGCAGTATTTT.

The rearrangement joins TRBV5-1 to TRBJ2-7; TRBD2 might be the D (5 bases). CDR1 and CDR2 from the germline V gene are SGHRS and YFSETQ. V lost 2 bases, J lost 7 bases, and 13 bases lay in between. The CDR3 spans 13 residues. CDR3 sequence (DNA): TGCGCCAGCAGCTTAGCCTGGACTGCGGAGCAGTACTTC. It encodes CASSLAWTAEQYF.